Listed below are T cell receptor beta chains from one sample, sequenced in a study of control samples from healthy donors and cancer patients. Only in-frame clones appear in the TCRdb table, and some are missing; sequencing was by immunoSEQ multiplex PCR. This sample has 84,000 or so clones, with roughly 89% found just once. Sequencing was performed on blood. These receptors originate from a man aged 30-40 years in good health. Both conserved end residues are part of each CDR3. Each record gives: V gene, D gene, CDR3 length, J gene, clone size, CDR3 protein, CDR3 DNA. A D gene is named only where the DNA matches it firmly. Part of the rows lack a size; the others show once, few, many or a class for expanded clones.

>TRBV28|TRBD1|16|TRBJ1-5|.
CASREVGTGGNQPQHF
TGTGCCAGCAGGGAGGTCGGGACAGGGGGCAATCAGCCCCAGCATTTT
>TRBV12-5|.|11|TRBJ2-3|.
CASGTTDTQYF
TGTGCTAGTGGTACGACAGATACGCAGTATTTT
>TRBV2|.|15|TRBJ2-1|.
CASTPGRRSYNEQFF
TGTGCCAGCACCCCGGGACGCCGCTCCTACAATGAGCAGTTCTTC
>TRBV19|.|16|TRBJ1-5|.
CASSIRTGYSNQPQHF
TGTGCCAGTAGTATACGGACGGGCTATAGCAATCAGCCCCAGCATTTT
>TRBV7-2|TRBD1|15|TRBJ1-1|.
CASSLLDRLNTEAFF
TGTGCCAGCAGCTTGCTGGACAGGTTGAACACTGAAGCTTTCTTT
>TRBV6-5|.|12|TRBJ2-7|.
CASSPGRNEQYF
TGTGCCAGCAGCCCGGGTCGCAACGAGCAGTACTTC
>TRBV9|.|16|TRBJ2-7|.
CASSVGLFHPPYEQYF
TGTGCCAGCAGCGTAGGGCTATTCCATCCCCCCTACGAGCAGTACTTC
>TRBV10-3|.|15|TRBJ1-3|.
CAITELSYSGNTIYF
TGTGCCATCACTGAACTCTCCTACTCTGGAAACACCATATATTTT
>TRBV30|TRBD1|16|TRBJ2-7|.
CAWSVRGQARSYEQYF
TGTGCCTGGAGTGTAAGGGGACAGGCCCGCTCCTACGAGCAGTACTTC
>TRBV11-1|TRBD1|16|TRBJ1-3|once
CASSPGQGLTGNTIYF
TGTGCCAGCAGCCCGGGACAGGGCCTAACTGGAAACACCATATATTTT
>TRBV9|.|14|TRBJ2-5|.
CASSVSSGAKTQYF
TGTGCCAGCAGCGTATCCTCGGGGGCCAAGACCCAGTACTTC
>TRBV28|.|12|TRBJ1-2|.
CASSSSYYGYTF
TGTGCCAGCAGCTCGAGTTACTATGGCTACACCTTC
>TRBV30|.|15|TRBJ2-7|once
CAWSPSLRPTYEQYF
TGTGCCTGGAGCCCCTCTCTTAGACCCACTTACGAGCAGTACTTC
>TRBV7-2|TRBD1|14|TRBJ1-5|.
CASSFGTGNQPQHF
TGTGCCAGCAGCTTCGGGACAGGGAATCAGCCCCAGCATTTT
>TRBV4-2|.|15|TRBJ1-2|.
CASSHSSREGVSYTF
TGTGCCAGCAGCCATTCCAGCAGAGAGGGAGTAAGCTACACCTTC
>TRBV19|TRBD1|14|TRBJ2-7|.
CASSVQGASYEQYF
TGTGCCAGTAGTGTACAGGGGGCGTCGTACGAGCAGTACTTC
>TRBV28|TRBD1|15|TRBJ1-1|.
CASSPGDRRNTEAFF
TGTGCCAGCAGTCCTGGGGACAGACGGAACACTGAAGCTTTCTTT
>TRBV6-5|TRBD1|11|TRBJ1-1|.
CASRIQGFTFF
TGTGCCAGCAGGATACAGGGGTTTACTTTCTTT
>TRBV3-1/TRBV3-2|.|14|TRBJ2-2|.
CASKASEGTGELFF
TGTGCCAGCAAGGCTAGCGAAGGTACCGGGGAGCTGTTTTTT
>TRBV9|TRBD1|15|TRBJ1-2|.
CASSVGAGGNYGYTF
TGTGCCAGCAGCGTCGGGGCAGGGGGGAACTATGGCTACACCTTC
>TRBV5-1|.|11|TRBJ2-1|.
CASSLSNEQFF
TGCGCCAGCAGCTTGTCCAATGAGCAGTTCTTC
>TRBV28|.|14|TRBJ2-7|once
CASLQQRRGYEQYF
TGTGCCAGCCTTCAACAAAGGAGGGGCTACGAGCAGTACTTC
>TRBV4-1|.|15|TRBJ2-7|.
CASSQDPGRSYEQYF
TGCGCCAGCAGCCAAGATCCAGGTCGGTCCTACGAGCAGTACTTC
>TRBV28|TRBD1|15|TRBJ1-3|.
CASSDRQGVGNTIYF
TGTGCCAGCAGTGACCGACAGGGGGTTGGAAACACCATATATTTT
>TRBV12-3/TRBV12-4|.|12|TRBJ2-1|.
CASSLSPDEQFF
TGTGCCAGCAGCCTCTCTCCGGATGAGCAGTTCTTC
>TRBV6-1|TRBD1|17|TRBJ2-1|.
CASSGVSSGDRGVEQFF
TGTGCCAGCAGTGGTGTGAGTTCGGGGGACAGGGGCGTCGAGCAGTTCTTC
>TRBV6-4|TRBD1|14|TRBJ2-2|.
CASSDTDRAGELFF
TGTGCCAGCAGTGACACGGACAGGGCCGGGGAGCTGTTTTTT
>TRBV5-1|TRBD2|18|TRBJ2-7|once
CASSLPPLAGGPRDEQYF
TGCGCCAGCAGCTTACCGCCACTAGCGGGAGGGCCTAGGGACGAGCAGTACTTC
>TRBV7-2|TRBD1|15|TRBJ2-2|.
CASSSTGTGLMELFF
TGTGCCAGCAGCTCAACCGGGACAGGGTTAATGGAGCTGTTTTTT
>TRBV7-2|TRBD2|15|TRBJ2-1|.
CASSPTSGRGNEQFF
TGTGCCAGCAGCCCGACTAGCGGGAGAGGGAATGAGCAGTTCTTC
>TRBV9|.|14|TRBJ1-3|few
CASSVEAGGNTIYF
TGTGCCAGCAGCGTAGAGGCGGGAGGAAACACCATATATTTT
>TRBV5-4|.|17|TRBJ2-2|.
CASSPQFGGRGTGELFF
TGTGCCAGCAGCCCTCAATTCGGGGGGCGGGGCACCGGGGAGCTGTTTTTT
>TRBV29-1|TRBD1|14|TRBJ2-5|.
CSVSTGAVGETQYF
TGCAGCGTAAGCACAGGGGCTGTGGGAGAGACCCAGTACTTC
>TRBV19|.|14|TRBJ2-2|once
CASSMMEALGELFF
TGTGCCAGTAGTATGATGGAGGCGCTCGGGGAGCTGTTTTTT
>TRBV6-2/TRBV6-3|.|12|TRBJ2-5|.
CASSYSGETQYF
TGTGCCAGCAGTTACTCAGGAGAGACCCAGTACTTC
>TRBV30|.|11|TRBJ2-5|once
CAWSEGETQYF
TGTGCCTGGAGTGAAGGGGAGACCCAGTACTTC
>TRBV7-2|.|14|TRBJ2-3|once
CASSLRGHPDPDHF
TGTGCCAGCAGCTTAAGAGGACATCCCGACCCAGACCATTTT
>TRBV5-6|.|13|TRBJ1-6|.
CASSLHYNSPLHF
TGTGCCAGCAGCTTACACTATAATTCACCCCTCCACTTT
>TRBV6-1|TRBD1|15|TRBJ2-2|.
CASREGQGPPGELFF
TGTGCCAGCAGGGAAGGACAGGGGCCCCCCGGGGAGCTGTTTTTT
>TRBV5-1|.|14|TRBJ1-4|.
CASSPQGPDEKLFF
TGCGCCAGCAGCCCCCAGGGACCGGATGAAAAACTGTTTTTT
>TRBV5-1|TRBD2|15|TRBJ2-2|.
CASNREGRPAGELFF
TGCGCCAGCAACCGGGAGGGTCGCCCAGCCGGGGAGCTGTTTTTT
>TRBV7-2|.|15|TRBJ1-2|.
CASSSQIQGRYGYTF
TGTGCCAGCAGCAGTCAGATACAGGGACGCTATGGCTACACCTTC
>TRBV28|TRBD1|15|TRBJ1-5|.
CASSSQGAGNQPQHF
TGTGCCAGCAGTTCGCAGGGGGCGGGCAATCAGCCCCAGCATTTT
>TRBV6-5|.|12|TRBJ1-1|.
CASSKSGTEAFF
TGTGCCAGCAGTAAGTCTGGAACTGAAGCTTTCTTT
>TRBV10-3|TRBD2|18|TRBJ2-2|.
CAISALTSGDFNTGELFF
TGTGCCATCAGTGCCCTGACTAGCGGGGACTTCAACACCGGGGAGCTGTTTTTT
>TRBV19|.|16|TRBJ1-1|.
CASTPRGSEGNTEAFF
TGTGCCAGTACCCCCAGGGGATCGGAGGGGAACACTGAAGCTTTCTTT
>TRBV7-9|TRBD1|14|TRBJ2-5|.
CASENQGDQETQYF
TGTGCCAGCGAAAACCAGGGGGACCAAGAGACCCAGTACTTC
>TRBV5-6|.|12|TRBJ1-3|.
CASSRSGNTIYF
TGTGCCAGCAGCCGGTCTGGAAACACCATATATTTT
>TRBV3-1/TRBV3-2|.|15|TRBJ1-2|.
CASSPRTLLGYGYTF
TGTGCCAGCAGCCCGCGGACACTCTTGGGGTATGGCTACACCTTC
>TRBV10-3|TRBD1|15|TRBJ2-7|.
CAISGRLQGAYEQYF
TGTGCCATCAGTGGGCGCCTACAGGGGGCCTACGAGCAGTACTTC
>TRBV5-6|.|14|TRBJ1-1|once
CASSPGWSDTEAFF
TGTGCCAGCAGCCCCGGGTGGAGCGACACTGAAGCTTTCTTT
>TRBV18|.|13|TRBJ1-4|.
CASSPWGNEKLFF
TGTGCCAGCTCACCATGGGGGAATGAAAAACTGTTTTTT
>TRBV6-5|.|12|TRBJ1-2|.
CASEDRLNGYTF
TGTGCCAGCGAAGACAGACTTAATGGCTACACCTTC
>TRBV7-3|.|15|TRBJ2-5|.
CASSPYYMAQETQYF
TGTGCCAGCAGCCCATATTATATGGCCCAAGAGACCCAGTACTTC
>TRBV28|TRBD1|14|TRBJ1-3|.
CASSLRQGKGGIYF
TGTGCCAGCAGTTTAAGACAGGGCAAAGGGGGCATATATTTT